The subject of this entry is one T cell receptor (beta chain). Its antigen remains unidentified. This specimen belongs to a study of shared clonotypes between healthy human individuals. Study overall: Per donor, CD8 memory used one plate, CD8 naive used two, CD4 memory used three and CD4 naive used three. Overall study findings and caveats: Memory subsets generally showed lower estimated richness than naive subsets.

TCRdb's table, derived via immunoSEQ multiplex PCR, lists solely in-frame clones and lacks some. The sample consists of more than 600,000 clones, around 92% of them appearing once. CDR1 and CDR2 from the germline V gene are SGDLS and YYNGEE. The V and J ends lost 3 bases and 8 bases respectively, with 11 bases between them. The CDR3 is 13 residues long. CD45RO-negative CD8 cells positively selected for CCR7 made up the naive population, which excluded terminally differentiated effector memory CD45RA+ cells. Source material: naive CD8+ T cells sorted from blood. The TCR originated in a man aged 25-45 years in good health. This chain joins TRBV9 and TRBJ1-4; D not certain. CDR3 protein: CASSDDGNEKLFF. CDR3 DNA: TGTGCCAGCAGCGACGATGGGAACGAAAAACTGTTTTTT.